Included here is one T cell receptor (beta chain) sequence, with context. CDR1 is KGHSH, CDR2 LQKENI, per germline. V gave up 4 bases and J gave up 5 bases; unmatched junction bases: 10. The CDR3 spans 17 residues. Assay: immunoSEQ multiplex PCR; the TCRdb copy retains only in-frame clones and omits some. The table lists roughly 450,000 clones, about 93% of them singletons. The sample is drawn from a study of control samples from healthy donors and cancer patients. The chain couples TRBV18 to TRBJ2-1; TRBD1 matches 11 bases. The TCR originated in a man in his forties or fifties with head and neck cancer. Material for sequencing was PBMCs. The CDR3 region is CASSLPTGTGGNNEQFF. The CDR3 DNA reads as TGTGCCAGCTCACTCCCTACCGGGACAGGGGGGAACAATGAGCAGTTCTTC.